This TCR beta chain was sequenced in a study of cytomegalovirus exposure and HLA in healthy donors (dated by TCRdb to 2017 to 2019). Regarding the study in general: An earlier analysis of approximately 590 of the donors reported more than 250 Gb of sequence data and 117 million unique TCR beta sequences from 150 million to 200 million T cells. Every repertoire in the discovery cohort had been generated on one and the same sequencing platform. Of the 300 to 500 genotyped donors, over 80% were placed in the genetic ancestry cluster associated with self-reported Caucasian donors. Because of strong linkage in the cohort, roughly 5 DR-DQ haplotypes were treated as single units for association and clustering. The number of typed donors differed by locus: about 629-640 for A, B, C, DRB1 and DQB1; roughly 510 for DQA1; approximately 600 for DPA1; and 400 to 480 for DPB1. The study combined high-throughput TCR immunosequencing, statistical association of individual TCRs with disease status, and machine learning to predict cytomegalovirus infection status. An early release covering 550 to 650 HLA-typed donors comprised roughly 300 gigabases of sequencing data and approximately 85 million unique TCR sequences. Among roughly 370 genotyped donors of the cohort, an average of about 240,000 unique TCR beta nucleotide sequences were sequenced per donor, approximately 20% of them non-productive. Alongside the repertoire data, information on donor age, sex, ethnicity and CMV serostatus was compiled. The study was designed to test whether signatures of past pathogen exposure could be identified by cataloging public T cell receptors. HLA typing covered class I and class II loci at four-digit resolution. In a later analysis, previously published TCR beta repertoires from some 640 donors were re-analyzed and high-resolution HLA genotyping was added so that TCR occurrence patterns could be studied. An earlier analysis of a few hundred of the donors applied high-throughput TCR beta sequencing to assess whether each TCR beta V gene segment acted as functional or pseudogenic. Using immunosequencing, the study profiled T cell repertoires from some 670 subjects and related those repertoires to cytomegalovirus serostatus. Rather than drawing on any new phenotypic data, the later analysis identified candidate immune exposures from TCR beta sequences and the way those sequences occurred across donors. Besides the first cohort of under 700 subjects, a separate validation cohort made up of 120 different subjects was used. Genome-wide SNP genotypes for about 65% of the 666 donors were used in a later genetic analysis, which treated that subset as a discovery cohort. Overall study outcomes, separate from this receptor: A later genetic analysis reported fewer N-insertions in productive TCRs among donors in an Asian-associated ancestry cluster than the roughly 700-donor mean. A later analysis found that most CMV-associated TCR beta chains appeared HLA-restricted, with HLA associations seemingly driven largely by CMV exposure. In both the original and validation cohorts, the classifier was reported to diagnose cytomegalovirus status with high specificity and sensitivity. Because HLA typing was missing for some donors at each locus, association tests included only the typed subset. According to a later analysis, parvovirus B19, influenza, CMV and Epstein-Barr virus appeared linked to several top co-occurrence clusters. In vitro tests confirmed that a few of the cytomegalovirus-associated TCR beta chains recognize cytomegalovirus antigens. The study listed 164 TCR beta chains as associated with cytomegalovirus. According to a later analysis, TCR association rates differed among HLA loci, with DRB1 alleles showing the most associated TCRs and HLA-C alleles showing the fewest. Some IMGT-functional V segments, including TRBV6-2 and TRBV6-3, could not be told apart with the 87-base-pair reads, so those segments were excluded. A later analysis found that HLA-associated TCR beta chains were more clonally expanded and had lower generation probabilities than equally common non-associated chains. While some public TCRs were present in many individuals, most TCR sequences turned up only very rarely across donors. Presence/absence analyses assumed roughly uniform sequencing depth across donors, an assumption that may not hold. An association between a missense DCLRE1C variant and V-gene and J-gene trimming of TCR beta chains was found in a later genetic analysis and replicated in an independent cohort. The sequencing pipeline was judged likely to have produced a cluster of highly shared sequence variants as a technical artifact. A later analysis associated 15,000 or so TCR beta sequences with specific HLA alleles at a false discovery rate of 0.05. Because counts were too low, about 15 rarely observed V segments, including chromosome 9 orphons, were left out of the earlier analysis of a few hundred of the donors. According to the authors, the approach could potentially be generalized to other disease states and immunological phenotypes. A further reported finding was that TCR beta sequences accurately predicted the HLA-A and HLA-B alleles for most subjects in the first cohort. In an earlier analysis of some 540 of the donors, most TCR beta V segments appeared in productive rearrangements about 90% or about 30% of the time, broadly matching IMGT annotations. Assigning TCR associations to individual alleles was difficult when HLA alleles, especially DR and DQ, strongly co-occurred. Correlated functional status among segregating V segments might reflect linkage disequilibrium, but an unknown experimental factor could not be ruled out. CMV serostatus was the only immune exposure information available for the cohort. This cohort had only TCR beta chains sequenced, and the lack of alpha or paired-chain data limited which features could be detected.

The germline V gene yields MGHDK for CDR1 and SYGVNS for CDR2. Relative to germline, V is 10 bases shorter and J is 3 bases shorter, with 9 bases between their ends. The CDR3, from cysteine to phenylalanine, totals 11 residues. CDR3 DNA only is kept here, 33 bases in frame from base 1. Library construction relied on the immunoSEQ multiplex PCR assay. The multiplex PCR relied on a mix of 60 forward primers for TCR Vbeta segments and 13 reverse primers for TCR Jbeta segments. The CDR3 region of rearranged TCR beta genes was amplified from genomic DNA by a multiplex PCR assay. Amplified TCR beta libraries were sequenced as 87-base-pair reads on the Illumina HiSeq System. The published analysis was carried out like this. In a later analysis, some 80 million unique TCR beta chains were counted across the 666 repertoires, and around 10 million of these chains were shared by at least two donors. To remove PCR and sequencing errors, raw reads were error-corrected and collapsed into unique sequences using a nearest-neighbor algorithm that merged closely related sequences. To assign V, D and J gene segments, CDR3 sequences were aligned to IMGT reference sequences. Each retained sequence needed at least a six-nucleotide match to both a V gene segment and a J gene segment. Rearrangements were called productive when the CDR3 lacked stop codons and stayed in frame with V and J; all others were non-productive. CDR3 was defined by IMGT convention, running from the second conserved V-encoded cysteine to the conserved J-encoded phenylalanine. Sequences without an unambiguous match to a single V gene segment were excluded from the earlier analysis of about 600 of the donors. In an earlier analysis of more than 500 of the donors, a V segment was called functional when productive rearrangements were above 56.7%, and segregating when the standard deviation between donors exceeded 5%. A statistical classification framework was built for diagnosing cytomegalovirus status from the catalog of TCR beta chain sequences. In a later analysis, TCR nucleotide sequences were compared against IMGT/GENE-DB human TR gene sequences so that V and J genes could be assigned. A later analysis assigned CDR3 sequences and most-parsimonious VDJ recombination scenarios with the TCRdist pipeline. In a later analysis, each TCR beta chain was defined by its CDR3 amino acid sequence together with its V-gene family, and reads without a unique V-gene family were excluded. In a later analysis, around 600 highly shared, low-generation-probability nucleotide sequences were removed to address suspected cross-contamination and a sequencing artifact. In a later analysis, a clonal expansion index was calculated for each public chain from normalized within-repertoire ranks of inferred template counts. In a later analysis, generation probabilities were computed with a VDJ recombination model fitted to out-of-frame rearrangements, and the resulting probabilities were checked against IGoR. A later analysis scored TCR-TCR, TCR-HLA and TCR-CMV co-occurrence with hypergeometric tests, applying a repertoire-size bias correction to TCR pairs. A later analysis estimated false discovery rates by permuting HLA or CMV assignments 20 times. A later analysis grouped co-occurring TCRs with DBSCAN, adding TCRdist sequence similarity when clustering within HLA-allele-positive subsets. For co-occurrence clustering, repertoires with fewer than 30,000 or more than 120,000 public chains were excluded, along with five or six repertoires with anomalous nucleotide sharing. The clones in this table, taken by TCRdb from immuneACCESS, are in-frame only. Not every clone is retained; where verified, under half of the shortfall comes from an unresolved V gene, and the cause of the rest is unknown. The DNA gave D and trimming, while V, J and clone size come from that table. For this sample the table gives about 83,000 clones, of which around 79% were detected only once. The ten largest clones add up to under 7% of the sample.

As to this clone: The specificity of this receptor is unknown. Base qualities are missing; no much larger clone stands one base away.

In total, 666 healthy bone marrow donors made up the cohort. At the time of sampling, every cohort member was nominally healthy, though immune exposures that went unrecorded were likely present. The donor tested CMV seropositive, placing the donor among the 250 to 350 seropositive members of the cohort. A peripheral blood sample was collected from each donor, and TCR beta sequencing was performed on peripheral blood mononuclear cells. Genomic DNA was extracted from the blood cell samples with the Qiagen DNeasy Blood Extraction Kit. This TCR came from a young man in good health and CMV-seropositive. Sequencing was carried out using PBMCs. The chain couples TRBV25-1 to TRBJ1-1; matching of 5 bases hints at TRBD1 as the D gene. The CDR3 amino acid sequence is: CATQGYTEAFF. The base sequence is TGTGCCACCCAGGGTTACACTGAAGCTTTCTTT.